Below, one TCR beta chain is given with its context. The source of the sample is a study of blood T cell repertoires in COVID-19. Clones were sequenced by immunoSEQ multiplex PCR, and TCRdb holds only the in-frame ones, with some missing. Here the sample spans 81,000 or so clones, roughly 77% being singletons. The V and J ends lost 2 bases and 1 base, in that order; junction bases with no gene match: 12. Germline CDR1 and CDR2: MNHNS and SASEGT. The CDR3 is 19 residues long. Material: peripheral blood. The TCR comes from a human donor in a cohort sampled during active COVID-19. The rearrangement links TRBV6-1 to TRBJ2-3; 10 bases agree with TRBD2. CDR3 region: CASSEYGSGGLLGTDTQYF. Here the CDR3 DNA reads TGTGCCAGCAGTGAATACGGTAGCGGGGGGCTCCTCGGCACAGATACGCAGTATTTT.